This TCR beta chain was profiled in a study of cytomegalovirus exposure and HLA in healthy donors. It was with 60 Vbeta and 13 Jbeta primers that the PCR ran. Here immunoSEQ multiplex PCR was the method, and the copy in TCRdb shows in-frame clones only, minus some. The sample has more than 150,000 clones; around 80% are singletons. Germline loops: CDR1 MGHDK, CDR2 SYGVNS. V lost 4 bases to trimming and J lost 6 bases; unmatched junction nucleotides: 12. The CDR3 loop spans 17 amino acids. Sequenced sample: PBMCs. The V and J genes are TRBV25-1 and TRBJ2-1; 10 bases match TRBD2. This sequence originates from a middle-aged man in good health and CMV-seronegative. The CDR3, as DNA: TGTGCCAGCAGTGGGATCCTAGCGGGAGTTGGATTCAATGAGCAGTTCTTC. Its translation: CASSGILAGVGFNEQFF.